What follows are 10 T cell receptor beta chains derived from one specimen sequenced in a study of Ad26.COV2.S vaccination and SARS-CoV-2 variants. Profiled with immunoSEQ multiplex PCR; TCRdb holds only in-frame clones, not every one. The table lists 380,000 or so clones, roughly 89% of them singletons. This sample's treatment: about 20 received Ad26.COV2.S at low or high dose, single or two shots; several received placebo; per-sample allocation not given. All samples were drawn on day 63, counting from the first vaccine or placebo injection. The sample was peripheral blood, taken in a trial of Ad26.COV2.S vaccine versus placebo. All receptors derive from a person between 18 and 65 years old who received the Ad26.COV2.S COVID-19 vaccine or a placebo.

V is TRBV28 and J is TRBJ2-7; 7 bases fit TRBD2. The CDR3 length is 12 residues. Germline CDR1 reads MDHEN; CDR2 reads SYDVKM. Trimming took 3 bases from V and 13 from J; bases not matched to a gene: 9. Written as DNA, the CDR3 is TGTGCCAGCAGTTTCGGGCTAGCGGAACCCTACTTC. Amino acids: CASSFGLAEPYF.

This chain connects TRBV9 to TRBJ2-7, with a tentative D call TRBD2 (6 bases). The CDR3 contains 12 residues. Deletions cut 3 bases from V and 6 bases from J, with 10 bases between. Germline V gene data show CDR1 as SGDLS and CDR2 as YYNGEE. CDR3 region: CASSGTNFEQYF. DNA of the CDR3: TGTGCCAGCAGCGGGACTAATTTCGAGCAGTACTTC.

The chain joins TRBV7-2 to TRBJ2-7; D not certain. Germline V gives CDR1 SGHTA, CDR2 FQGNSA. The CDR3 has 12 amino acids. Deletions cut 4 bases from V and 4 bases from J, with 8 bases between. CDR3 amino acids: CASSSHPYEQYF. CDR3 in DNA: TGTGCCAGCAGCTCACACCCTTACGAGCAGTACTTC.

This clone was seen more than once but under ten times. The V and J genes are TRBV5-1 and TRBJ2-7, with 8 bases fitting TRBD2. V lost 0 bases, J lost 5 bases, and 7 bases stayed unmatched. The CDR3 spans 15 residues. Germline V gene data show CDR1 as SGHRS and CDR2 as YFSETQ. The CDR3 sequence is CASSLAGGATHEQYF. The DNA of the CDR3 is TGCGCCAGCAGCTTGGCCGGGGGGGCTACCCACGAGCAGTACTTC.

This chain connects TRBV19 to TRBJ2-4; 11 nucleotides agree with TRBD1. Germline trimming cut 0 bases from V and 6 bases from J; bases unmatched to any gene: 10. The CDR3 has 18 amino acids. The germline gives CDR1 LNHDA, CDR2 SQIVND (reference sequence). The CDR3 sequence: CASSIDGPGQGVGNIQYF. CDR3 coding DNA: TGTGCCAGTAGTATAGACGGGCCGGGACAGGGGGTCGGAAACATTCAGTACTTC. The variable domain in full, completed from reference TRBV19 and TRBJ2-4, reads DGGITQSPKYLFRKEGQNVTLSCEQNLNHDAMYWYRQDPGQGLRLIYYSQIVNDFQKGDIAEGYSVSREKKESFPLTVTSAQKNPTAFYLCASSIDGPGQGVGNIQYFGAGTRLSVL.

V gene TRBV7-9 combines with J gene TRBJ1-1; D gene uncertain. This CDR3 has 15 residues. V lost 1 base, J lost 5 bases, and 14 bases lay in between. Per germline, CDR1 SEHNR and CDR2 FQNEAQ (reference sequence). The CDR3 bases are TGTGCCAGCAGCTTAGTAGCGGGAACCGCGACTGAAGCTTTCTTT. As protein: CASSLVAGTATEAFF.

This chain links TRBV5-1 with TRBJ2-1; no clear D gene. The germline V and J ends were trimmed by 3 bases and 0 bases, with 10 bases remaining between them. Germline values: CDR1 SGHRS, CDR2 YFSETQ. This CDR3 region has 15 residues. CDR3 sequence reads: CASSSSASSYNEQFF. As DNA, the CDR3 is TGCGCCAGCAGCTCAAGTGCGAGCTCCTACAATGAGCAGTTCTTC.

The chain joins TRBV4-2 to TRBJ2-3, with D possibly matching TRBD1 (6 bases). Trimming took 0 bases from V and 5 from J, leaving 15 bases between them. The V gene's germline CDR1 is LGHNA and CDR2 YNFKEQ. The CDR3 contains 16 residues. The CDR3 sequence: CASSQDFLNREDTQYF. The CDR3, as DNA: TGTGCCAGCAGCCAAGATTTTTTGAACAGGGAAGATACGCAGTATTTT.

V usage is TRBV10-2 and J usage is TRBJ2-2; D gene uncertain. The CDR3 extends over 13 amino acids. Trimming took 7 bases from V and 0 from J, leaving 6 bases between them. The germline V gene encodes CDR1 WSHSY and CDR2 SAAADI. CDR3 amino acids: CASKLTNTGELFF. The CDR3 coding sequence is TGCGCCAGCAAATTAACGAACACCGGGGAGCTGTTTTTT.

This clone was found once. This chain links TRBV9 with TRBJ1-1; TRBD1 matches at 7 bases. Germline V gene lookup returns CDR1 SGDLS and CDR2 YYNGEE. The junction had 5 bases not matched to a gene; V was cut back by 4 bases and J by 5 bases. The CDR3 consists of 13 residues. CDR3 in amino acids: CASSLGGLTEAFF. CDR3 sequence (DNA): TGTGCCAGCAGCCTAGGGGGCCTGACTGAAGCTTTCTTT.